This T cell receptor beta chain derives from a study of immune evolution from preneoplasia to lung adenocarcinoma. Germline loops: CDR1 MDHEN, CDR2 SYDVKM. This CDR3 contains 18 residues. V was pared by 5 bases and J by 2 bases, with 23 bases between. Here immunoSEQ multiplex PCR was the method, and the copy in TCRdb shows in-frame clones only, minus some. The table lists several thousand clones, 76% of them singletons. The receptor's source is a person aged 70 to 80 with lung adenocarcinoma. Sequenced sample: FFPE minimally invasive lung adenocarcinoma tissue. J is TRBJ2-3 and V is TRBV28, with D perhaps given as TRBD1 or TRBD2 (5 bases each). CDR3 region: CASSPTLGPAGSTDTQYF. The CDR3 DNA reads TGTGCCAGCAGTCCCACCTTGGGACCGGCAGGATCCACAGATACGCAGTATTTT.